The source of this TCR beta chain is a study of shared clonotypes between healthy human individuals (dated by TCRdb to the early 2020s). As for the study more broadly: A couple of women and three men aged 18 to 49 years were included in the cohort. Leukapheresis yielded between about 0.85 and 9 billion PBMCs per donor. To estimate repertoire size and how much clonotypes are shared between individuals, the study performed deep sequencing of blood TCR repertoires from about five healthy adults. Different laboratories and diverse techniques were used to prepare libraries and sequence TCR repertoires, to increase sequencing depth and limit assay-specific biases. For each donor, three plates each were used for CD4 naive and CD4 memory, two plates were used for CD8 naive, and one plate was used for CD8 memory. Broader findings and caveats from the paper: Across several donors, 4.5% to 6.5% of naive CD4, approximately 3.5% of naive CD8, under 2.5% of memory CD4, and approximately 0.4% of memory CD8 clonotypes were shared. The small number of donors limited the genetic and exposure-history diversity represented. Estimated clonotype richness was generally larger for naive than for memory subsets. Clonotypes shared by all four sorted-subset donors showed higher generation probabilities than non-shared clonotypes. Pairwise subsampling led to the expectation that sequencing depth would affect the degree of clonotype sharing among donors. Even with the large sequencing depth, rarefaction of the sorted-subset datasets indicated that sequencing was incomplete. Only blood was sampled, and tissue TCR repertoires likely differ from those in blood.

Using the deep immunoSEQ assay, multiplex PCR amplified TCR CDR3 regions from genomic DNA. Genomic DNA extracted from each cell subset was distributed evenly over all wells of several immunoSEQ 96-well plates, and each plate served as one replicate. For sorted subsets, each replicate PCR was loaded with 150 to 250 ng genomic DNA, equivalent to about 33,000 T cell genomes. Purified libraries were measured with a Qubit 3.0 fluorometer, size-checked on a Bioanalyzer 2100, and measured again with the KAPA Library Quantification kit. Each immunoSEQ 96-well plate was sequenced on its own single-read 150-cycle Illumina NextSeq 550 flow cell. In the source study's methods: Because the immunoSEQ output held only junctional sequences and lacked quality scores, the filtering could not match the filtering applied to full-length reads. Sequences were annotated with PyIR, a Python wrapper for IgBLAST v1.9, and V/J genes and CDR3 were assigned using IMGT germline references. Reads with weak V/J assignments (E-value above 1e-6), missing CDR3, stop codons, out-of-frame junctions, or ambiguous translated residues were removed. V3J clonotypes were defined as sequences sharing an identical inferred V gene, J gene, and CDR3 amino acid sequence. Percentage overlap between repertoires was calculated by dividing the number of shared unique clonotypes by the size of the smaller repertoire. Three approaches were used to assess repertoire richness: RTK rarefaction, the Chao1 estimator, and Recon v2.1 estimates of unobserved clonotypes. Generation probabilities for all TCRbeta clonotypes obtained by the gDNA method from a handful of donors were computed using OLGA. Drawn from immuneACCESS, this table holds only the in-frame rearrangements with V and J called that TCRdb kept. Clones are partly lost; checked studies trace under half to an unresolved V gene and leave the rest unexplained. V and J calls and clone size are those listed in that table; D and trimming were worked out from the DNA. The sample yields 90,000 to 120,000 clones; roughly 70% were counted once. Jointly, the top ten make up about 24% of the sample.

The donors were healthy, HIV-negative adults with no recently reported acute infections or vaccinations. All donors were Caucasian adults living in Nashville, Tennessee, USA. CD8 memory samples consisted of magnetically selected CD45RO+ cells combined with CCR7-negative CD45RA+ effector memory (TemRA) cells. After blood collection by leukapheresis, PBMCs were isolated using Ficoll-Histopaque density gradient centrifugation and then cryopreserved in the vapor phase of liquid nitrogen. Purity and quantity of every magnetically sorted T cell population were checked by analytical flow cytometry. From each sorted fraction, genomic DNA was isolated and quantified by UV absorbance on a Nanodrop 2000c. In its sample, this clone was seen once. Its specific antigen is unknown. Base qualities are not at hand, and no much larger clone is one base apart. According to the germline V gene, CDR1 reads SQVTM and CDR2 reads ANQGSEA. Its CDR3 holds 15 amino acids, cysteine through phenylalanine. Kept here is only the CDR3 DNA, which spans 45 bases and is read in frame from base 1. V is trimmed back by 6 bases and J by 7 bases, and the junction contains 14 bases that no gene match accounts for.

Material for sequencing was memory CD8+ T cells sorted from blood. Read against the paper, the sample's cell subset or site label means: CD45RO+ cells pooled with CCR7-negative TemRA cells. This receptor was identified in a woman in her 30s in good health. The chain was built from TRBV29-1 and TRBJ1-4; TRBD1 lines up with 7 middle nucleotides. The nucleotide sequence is TGCAGCGTGGTAGTTTCCGGGACAGCGGTTGAAAAACTGTTTTTT. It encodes CSVVVSGTAVEKLFF.